This TCR beta chain was recovered during a study of neurological immune-mediated disorders. The study, taken as a whole, reports: Because no CDR3 amino acid sequences were shared across subjects by expanded clones, private repertoires were suggested in all groups.

PBMCs stored at -80 C, 2 million in total, were the source of the unsorted libraries. Worth noting for this clonotype: Its antigen is not identified.

CDR1 is MNHEY, CDR2 SVGEGT, per germline. The V gene end was trimmed by 2 bases and the J gene end by 5 bases; junction bases not matched to a gene: 3. The CDR3 extends over 15 amino acids. TCRdb re-derived calls from the 5' RACE reads in MiXCR, one entry per CDR3 protein. The table shows tens of thousands of distinct CDR3 sequences, with roughly 3.2% occurring only once. Sequenced: PBMCs. The chain combines TRBV6-2 or TRBV6-3 with TRBJ2-1; 10 bases map to TRBD2. This sequence originates from a woman aged 50 to 65 with multiple sclerosis. CDR3 region: CASSYQRGGNNEQFF. CDR3 DNA sequence: TGTGCCAGCAGTTACCAGCGGGGGGGTAACAATGAGCAGTTCTTC.